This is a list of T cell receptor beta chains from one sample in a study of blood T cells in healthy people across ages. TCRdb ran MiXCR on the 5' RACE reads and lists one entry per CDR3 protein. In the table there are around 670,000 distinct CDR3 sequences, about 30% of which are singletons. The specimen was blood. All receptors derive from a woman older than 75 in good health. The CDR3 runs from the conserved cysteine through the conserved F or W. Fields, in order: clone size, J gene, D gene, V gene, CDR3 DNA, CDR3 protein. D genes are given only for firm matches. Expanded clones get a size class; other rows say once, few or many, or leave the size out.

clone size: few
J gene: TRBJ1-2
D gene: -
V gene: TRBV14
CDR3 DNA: TGTGCCAGCAGCCAATTTAACGCCGATGGCTACACCTTC
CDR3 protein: CASSQFNADGYTF

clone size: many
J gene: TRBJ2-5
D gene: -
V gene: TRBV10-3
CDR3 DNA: TGTGCCATCAGTGAGTCAGGAAGGGGCAGGGAGACCCAGTACTTC
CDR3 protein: CAISESGRGRETQYF

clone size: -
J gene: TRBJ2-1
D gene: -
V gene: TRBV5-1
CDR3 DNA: TGCGCCAGCAGCTTGGTAGGGGGTAGCGGCAATGAGCAGTTCTTC
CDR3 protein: CASSLVGGSGNEQFF

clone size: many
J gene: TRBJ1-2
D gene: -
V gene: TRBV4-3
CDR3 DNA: TGCGCCAGCAGCCAAGGCACTCTGGGGGGAGCTAACTATGGCTACACCTTC
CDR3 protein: CASSQGTLGGANYGYTF

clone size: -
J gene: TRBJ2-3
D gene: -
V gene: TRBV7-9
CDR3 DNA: TGTGCCAGCAGCTCTGCCGGCTACTATACGCAGTATTTT
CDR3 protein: CASSSAGYYTQYF

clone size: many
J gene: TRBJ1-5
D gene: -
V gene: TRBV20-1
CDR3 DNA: TGCAGTGCTAGACACCGGGGTCGGAATCAGCCCCAGCATTTT
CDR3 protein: CSARHRGRNQPQHF

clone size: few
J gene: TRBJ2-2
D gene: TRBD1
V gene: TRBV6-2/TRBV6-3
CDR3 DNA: TGTGCCAGCAGTCGGACAGGGGGCAACACCGGGGAGCTGTTTTTT
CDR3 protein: CASSRTGGNTGELFF

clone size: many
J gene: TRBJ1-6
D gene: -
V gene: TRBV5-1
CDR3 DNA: TGCGCCAGCAGCTTGGACGCCCAGGATTCACCCCTCCACTTT
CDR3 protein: CASSLDAQDSPLHF

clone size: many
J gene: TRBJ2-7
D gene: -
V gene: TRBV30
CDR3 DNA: TGTGCCTGGAGTACCATAGCCGCGAACGAGCAGTACTTC
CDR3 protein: CAWSTIAANEQYF

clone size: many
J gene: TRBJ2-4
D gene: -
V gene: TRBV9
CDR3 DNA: TGTGCCAGCAGCGCACAGGGCGGTCGGGACATTCAGTACTTC
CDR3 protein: CASSAQGGRDIQYF

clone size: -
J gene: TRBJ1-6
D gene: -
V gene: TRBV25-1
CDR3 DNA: TGTGCCAGCAGTGGGGAGATTAATAATTCACCCCTCCACTTT
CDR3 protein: CASSGEINNSPLHF

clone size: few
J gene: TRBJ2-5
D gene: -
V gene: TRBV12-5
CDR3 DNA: TGTGCTAGTGGTTCCGAAGAGACCCAGTACTTC
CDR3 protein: CASGSEETQYF

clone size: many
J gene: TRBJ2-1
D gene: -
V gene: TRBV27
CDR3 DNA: TGTGCCAGCAGCCTCGGTGACTCCTACAATGAGCAGTTCTTC
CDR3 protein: CASSLGDSYNEQFF

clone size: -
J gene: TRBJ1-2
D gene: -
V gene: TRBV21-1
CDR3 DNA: TGTGCCAGCAAAACCCCGCGATCGGGGCAGCCGGACACCTACACCTTC
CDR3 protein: CASKTPRSGQPDTYTF

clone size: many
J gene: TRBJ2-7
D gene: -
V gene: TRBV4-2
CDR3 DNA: TGTGCCAGCAGCCAACAGGGGGGTTCCTACGAGCAGTACTTC
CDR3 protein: CASSQQGGSYEQYF

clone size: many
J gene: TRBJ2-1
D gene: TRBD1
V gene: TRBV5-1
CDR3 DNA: TGCGCCAGCGCCTCAGTACAGGGGTCCTCCCGCCATGAGCAGTTCTTC
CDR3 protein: CASASVQGSSRHEQFF

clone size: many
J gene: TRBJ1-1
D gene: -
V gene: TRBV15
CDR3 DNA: TGTGCCACCAGCAGAGTCCGGACCCTCCTGAACACTGAAGCTTTCTTT
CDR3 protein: CATSRVRTLLNTEAFF

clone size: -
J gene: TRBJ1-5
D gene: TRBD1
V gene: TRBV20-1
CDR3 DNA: TGCAGTGCTAGTGGGGGAGGGGGCAGCAATCAGCCCCAGCATTTT
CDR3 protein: CSASGGGGSNQPQHF

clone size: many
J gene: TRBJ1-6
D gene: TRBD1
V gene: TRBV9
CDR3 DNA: TGTGCCAGCAGCGTAGGACAGGGGAATTCACCCCTCCACTTT
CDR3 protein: CASSVGQGNSPLHF

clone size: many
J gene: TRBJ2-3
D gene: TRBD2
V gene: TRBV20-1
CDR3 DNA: TGCAGTGCCTCTCGCCAGCGGGGGGTTCAAGATACGCAGTATTTT
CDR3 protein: CSASRQRGVQDTQYF

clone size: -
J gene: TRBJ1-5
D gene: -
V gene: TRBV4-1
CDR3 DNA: TGCGCCAGCAGCCCTTATGCAGGGGAAGGTCAGCCCCAGCATTTT
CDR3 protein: CASSPYAGEGQPQHF

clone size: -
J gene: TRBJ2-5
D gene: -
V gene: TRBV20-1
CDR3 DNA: TGCAGTGCTAGAGATCGTGGATTGGAGACCCAGTACTTC
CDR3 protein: CSARDRGLETQYF

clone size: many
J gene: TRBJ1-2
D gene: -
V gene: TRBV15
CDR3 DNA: TGTGCCACCAGCAGAGATTACATAAGTGGCTACACCTTC
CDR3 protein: CATSRDYISGYTF

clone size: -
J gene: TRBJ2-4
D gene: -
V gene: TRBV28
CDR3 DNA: TGTGCCAGCAGCCGCGCAGGGAACAGGAAAAACATTCAGTACTTC
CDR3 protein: CASSRAGNRKNIQYF

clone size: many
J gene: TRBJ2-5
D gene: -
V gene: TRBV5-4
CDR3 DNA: TGTGCCAGCAGCTTACCGGGCCCTGAGGGAGAGACCCAGTACTTC
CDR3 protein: CASSLPGPEGETQYF

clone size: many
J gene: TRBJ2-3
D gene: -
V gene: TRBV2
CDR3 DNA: TGTGCCGCATGGACCATAGGACGATCGGATACGCAGTATTTT
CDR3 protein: CAAWTIGRSDTQYF

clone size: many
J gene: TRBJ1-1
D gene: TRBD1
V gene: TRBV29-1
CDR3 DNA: TGCAGCGTCGCCCGGACAGGGGGATTTACTGAAGCTTTCTTT
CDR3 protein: CSVARTGGFTEAFF

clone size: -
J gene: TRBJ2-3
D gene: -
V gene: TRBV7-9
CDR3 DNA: TGTGCCAGCAGCCAACTAACGACAGATACGCAGTATTTT
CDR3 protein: CASSQLTTDTQYF

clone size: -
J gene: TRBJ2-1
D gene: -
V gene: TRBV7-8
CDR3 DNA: TGTGCCAGCAGCCCCAAACGGGAGTGGTCGAATGAGCAGTTCTTC
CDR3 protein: CASSPKREWSNEQFF

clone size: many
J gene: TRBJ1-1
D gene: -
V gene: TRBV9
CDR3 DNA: TGTGCCAGCAGCGCCTCGCGGGGGTTGAACACTGAAGCTTTCTTT
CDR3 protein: CASSASRGLNTEAFF

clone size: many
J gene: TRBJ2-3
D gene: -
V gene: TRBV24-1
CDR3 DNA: TGTGCCACCAGTGATTCTAGGGGGGCGTCGGATACGCAGTATTTT
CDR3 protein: CATSDSRGASDTQYF

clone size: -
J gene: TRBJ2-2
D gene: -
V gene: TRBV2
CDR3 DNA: TGTGCCAGCAGTGAAGTCGCACACACCGGGGAGCTGTTTTTT
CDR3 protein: CASSEVAHTGELFF

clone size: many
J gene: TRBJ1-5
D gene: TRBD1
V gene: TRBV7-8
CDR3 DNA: TGTGCCAGCAGCTGGGGGGGACAGGGAGATCAGCCCCAGCATTTT
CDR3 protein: CASSWGGQGDQPQHF

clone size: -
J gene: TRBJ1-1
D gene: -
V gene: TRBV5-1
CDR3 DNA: TGCGCCAGCAGCTTGGGGACAGCTTCGGCTGAAGCTTTCTTT
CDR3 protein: CASSLGTASAEAFF

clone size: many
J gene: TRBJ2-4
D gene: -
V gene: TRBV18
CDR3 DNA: TGTGCCAGCTCACTACAGCGTGATCCAAACATTCAGTACTTC
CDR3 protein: CASSLQRDPNIQYF

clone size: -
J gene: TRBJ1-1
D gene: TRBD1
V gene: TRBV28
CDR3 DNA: TGTGCCAGCAGGGGGGACAGAGATCGGACTGAAGCTTTCTTT
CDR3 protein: CASRGDRDRTEAFF

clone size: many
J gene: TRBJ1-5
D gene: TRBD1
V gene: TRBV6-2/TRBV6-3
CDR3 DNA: TGTGCCAGCAGTTACCGGGACAGCATCAATCAGCCCCAGCATTTT
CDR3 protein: CASSYRDSINQPQHF

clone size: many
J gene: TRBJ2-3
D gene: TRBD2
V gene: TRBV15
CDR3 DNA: TGTGCCACCAGCAGAGAGGCGGGGGGAAGCACAGATACGCAGTATTTT
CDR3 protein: CATSREAGGSTDTQYF

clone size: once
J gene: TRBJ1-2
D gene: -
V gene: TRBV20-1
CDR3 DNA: TGCAGTGCGAAGACAGGTGGCTACACCTTC
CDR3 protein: CSAKTGGYTF

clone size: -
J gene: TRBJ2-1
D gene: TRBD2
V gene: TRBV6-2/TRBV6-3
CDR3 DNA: TGTGCCAGCAGATCCATCCCGCGGGGGAGCCAGAGGAATGAGCAGTTCTTC
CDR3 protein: CASRSIPRGSQRNEQFF

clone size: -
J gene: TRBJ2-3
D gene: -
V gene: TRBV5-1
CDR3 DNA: TGCGCCAGCAGCTTGGCAGGGTCCAACGCGCAAGATACGCAGTATTTT
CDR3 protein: CASSLAGSNAQDTQYF

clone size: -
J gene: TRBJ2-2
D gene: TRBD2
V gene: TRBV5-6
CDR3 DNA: TGTGCCAGCAGCTTACAGCGGGGGGAGCACGGGGAGCTGTTTTTT
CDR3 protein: CASSLQRGEHGELFF

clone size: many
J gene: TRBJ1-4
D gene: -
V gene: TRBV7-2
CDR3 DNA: TGTGCCAGCAGCTCCTGGACGGGCGAAAAACTGTTTTTT
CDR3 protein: CASSSWTGEKLFF

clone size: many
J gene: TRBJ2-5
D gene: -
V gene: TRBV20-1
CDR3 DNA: TGCAGTGCTAGAGGCGCTGAGGCGGGGGAGACCCAGTACTTC
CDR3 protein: CSARGAEAGETQYF

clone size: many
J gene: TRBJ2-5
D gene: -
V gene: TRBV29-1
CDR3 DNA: TGCAGCGTTGTGCGCACGGGGGAGACCCAGTACTTC
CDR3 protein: CSVVRTGETQYF